Each of the 25 T cell receptor beta chains below was sequenced from the same sample in a study of T-cell memory formation after mild COVID-19. One entry per CDR3 protein, called by TCRdb with MiXCR from the 5' RACE reads. The sample includes around 140,000 distinct CDR3 sequences, approximately 6% of them seen just once. Specimen: PBMCs or a T cell subset sorted from them (not recorded which). The receptors originated from an adult woman who had mild COVID-19 (a few samples of this study predate the infection). Cell type and time point are not known.

V gene TRBV5-1 combines with J gene TRBJ1-1; D not resolved. Germline V gene sequence: CDR1 SGHRS, CDR2 YFSETQ. Trimming pared 0 bases from V and 0 bases from J, leaving 9 bases between. The CDR3 length is 15 residues. The CDR3 protein is CASSLEGSMNTEAFF. The DNA of the CDR3 is TGCGCCAGCAGCTTGGAAGGCAGTATGAACACTGAAGCTTTCTTT.

This clonotype was counted only a few times. V is TRBV7-6 and J is TRBJ2-7; 7 nucleotides match TRBD2. Trimming cost V 0 bases and J 2 bases; bases outside gene matches: 4. The germline CDR1 and CDR2 sequences are SGHVS and FNYEAQ. This CDR3 is built from 15 residues. Written as DNA, the CDR3 is TGTGCCAGCAGCTTAGCGAGCGGGGCCACCTACGAGCAGTACTTC. As protein: CASSLASGATYEQYF.

This clonotype appeared a few times. The rearrangement uses TRBV12-3 or TRBV12-4 and TRBJ2-3, with 10 bases aligning to TRBD2. The CDR3 totals 14 residues. The DNA of the CDR3 is TGTGTCTCAGGCCTAGCGGGAGTAACAGATACGCAGTATTTT. Its translation: CVSGLAGVTDTQYF.

The gene calls are TRBV7-2 and TRBJ1-3; 7 bases match TRBD1. Germline V CDR1 and CDR2: SGHTA, FQGNSA. V lost 5 bases and J lost 2; bases outside the gene matches: 18. The CDR3 runs to 19 residues. Here the CDR3 reads CASSPPWWRGQVAGNTIYF. In nucleotides, the CDR3 is TGTGCCAGCAGCCCGCCCTGGTGGAGGGGGCAGGTTGCTGGAAACACCATATATTTT.

This clonotype occurred many times. The chain combines TRBV6-1 with TRBJ2-2; 7 positions match TRBD1. The CDR3 is 15 amino acids. Germline trimming cut 6 bases from V and 0 bases from J; bases unmatched to any gene: 4. CDR1 is MNHNS and CDR2 is SASEGT in the germline V gene. CDR3 amino acids: CASRWTGANTGELFF. CDR3 DNA sequence: TGTGCCAGCAGATGGACAGGTGCGAACACCGGGGAGCTGTTTTTT.

This clonotype came up many times. The CDR3 nucleotides read TGCGCCAGCAGCTTGCTTGGCAGGGGAACCAATGAGCAGTTCTTC. Translating gives CASSLLGRGTNEQFF. The chain links TRBV5-1 to TRBJ2-1; tentatively, D is TRBD1 (6 bases). CDR3 size: 15 residues. Trimming removed 1 base at V and 6 bases at J, with 14 bases between. The germline CDR1 and CDR2 sequences are SGHRS and YFSETQ.

This sequence joins TRBV30 and TRBJ1-6, with 9 bases aligning to TRBD1. This CDR3 has 15 amino acids. Trimming took 1 base from V and 7 from J; bases not matched to a gene: 5. Per germline, CDR1 GTSNPN and CDR2 SVGIG (reference sequence). CDR3 nucleotide sequence: TGTGCCTGGAGTGACCAGGGACAGGGCAATTCACCCCTCCACTTT. It encodes CAWSDQGQGNSPLHF.

As for this clonotype: One base away lies a much larger clone, so this may be a sequencing read error. This CDR3 is CASSHSSSVRPLHF. The DNA of the CDR3 is TGTGCCAGCAGCCATAGCTCCAGTGTCAGACCCCTCCACTTT. The chain has TRBV7-2 and TRBJ1-6; D call uncertain. This CDR3 contains 14 residues. Trimming cost V 5 bases and J 12 bases, with 17 bases left between them. Germline V gene data show CDR1 as SGHTA and CDR2 as FQGNSA.

Many counts were recorded for this clonotype. The chain links TRBV24-1 to TRBJ2-2; no firm D call. The CDR3 sequence is 14 residues long. Trimming removed 3 bases from V and 9 bases from J, with 13 bases in between. From germline, CDR1 is KGHDR and CDR2 SFDVKD. CDR3 sequence (DNA): TGTGCCACCAGTGATGGCAGAGAACACCGGGAGCTGTTTTTT. As protein: CATSDGREHRELFF.

This clonotype has at least ten counts. This chain joins TRBV5-1 and TRBJ2-5, with 9 bases that match TRBD2. CDR1 is SGHRS, CDR2 YFSETQ, per germline. V shed 3 bases, J shed 1 base, and the junction held 7 bases outside the gene matches. CDR3 size: 16 residues. In nucleotides, the CDR3 is TGCGCCAGCAGCTACGGGCTAGCGGGGTCCCAAGAGACCCAGTACTTC. Protein: CASSYGLAGSQETQYF.

This clonotype appeared a few times. The chain joins TRBV9 to TRBJ2-7; D is uncertain. The CDR3 length is 11 residues. Trimming stripped 3 bases from V and 10 bases from J, with 11 bases between. Germline loops: CDR1 SGDLS, CDR2 YYNGEE. CDR3 amino acids: CASSASRLQYF. CDR3 bases: TGTGCCAGCAGCGCTTCCAGGTTACAGTACTTC.

This clonotype was recorded many times. J is TRBJ2-1 and V is TRBV5-1; 7 nucleotides match TRBD2. With 1 base clipped from V and 8 bases from J, the junction kept 12 bases outside the gene matches. Per germline, CDR1 SGHRS and CDR2 YFSETQ. The CDR3 spans 16 residues. For the CDR3, the DNA is TGCGCCAGCAGCTTGTCGGGCGGGACTAAACCATATGAGCAGTTCTTC. It yields the protein CASSLSGGTKPYEQFF.

This clonotype was counted many times. The chain employs TRBV5-1 and TRBJ2-1; D is ambiguous. V lost 0 bases and J lost 4, with 11 bases in between. The CDR3 loop spans 15 amino acids. Germline CDR1 SGHRS, CDR2 YFSETQ. CDR3 residues: CASSLVAAEYNEQFF. CDR3 sequence (DNA): TGCGCCAGCAGCTTGGTTGCGGCGGAGTACAATGAGCAGTTCTTC.

This clonotype was recorded many times. The V gene is TRBV6-6, the J gene TRBJ2-1; possibly TRBD2 for D (6 bases). CDR3 size: 18 residues. Per germline, CDR1 MNHNY and CDR2 SVGAGI (reference sequence). V dropped 0 bases and J dropped 8 bases, with 23 bases sitting between them. CDR3 DNA sequence: TGTGCCAGCAGTTACTCGGGGTGGGGGGAGACAAATTATGATGAGCAGTTCTTC. This translates into CASSYSGWGETNYDEQFF.

V and J are TRBV20-1 and TRBJ1-1; D is ambiguous. V was shortened by 3 bases and J by 0 bases, with 2 bases between the two germline ends. Germline CDR1 and CDR2: DFQATT and SNEGSKA (reference sequence). The CDR3 has 11 amino acids. The CDR3 DNA reads as TGCAGTGCTAGTTTGAACACTGAAGCTTTCTTT. Amino acids: CSASLNTEAFF.

This clonotype has only a few counts. The chain links TRBV2 to TRBJ1-1; the D gene is possibly TRBD1 (5 bases). CDR1 and CDR2 from the germline V gene are SNHLY and FYNNEI. V was shortened by 7 bases and J by 4 bases, with 16 bases between the two germline ends. The CDR3 has 14 amino acids. CDR3 sequence (DNA): TGTGCCAGCAAAGGGGCTCTTGGTAGCACTGAAGCTTTCTTT. Translated: CASKGALGSTEAFF.

This CDR3 reads CASMLRSGANVLTF. For the CDR3, the DNA is TGTGCCAGCATGCTCAGGTCTGGGGCCAACGTCCTGACTTTC. The gene calls are TRBV27 and TRBJ2-6; no reliable D call. The CDR3 runs to 14 residues. Germline values: CDR1 MNHEY, CDR2 SMNVEV (reference sequence). The V and J ends lost 7 bases and 1 base respectively, with 8 bases between them.

This clonotype was seen a few times. This chain uses TRBV11-1 with TRBJ2-1; D ambiguous. This CDR3 is built from 14 residues. The germline V and J ends were trimmed by 5 bases and 4 bases, with 12 bases remaining between them. Germline V gene sequence: CDR1 SGHAT, CDR2 FQDESV (reference sequence). CDR3 coding DNA: TGTGCCAGCAGCATCCGAGGTGAATACAATGAGCAGTTCTTC. This gives the protein CASSIRGEYNEQFF.

In its sample, this clonotype was seen a few times. V and J are TRBV7-2 and TRBJ1-6; 8 bases fit TRBD1. The CDR3 length is 15 residues. Germline V lookup: CDR1 SGHTA, CDR2 FQGNSA. V dropped 3 bases and J dropped 9; count of bases not matched to a gene: 7. The CDR3 bases are TGTGCCAGCAGCTTGCCAGGGGGCTCAGTTTCACCCCTCCACTTT. It yields the protein CASSLPGGSVSPLHF.

This clonotype has just a few counts. V usage is TRBV20-1 and J usage is TRBJ1-5, with TRBD1 as a possible D gene (6 bases). V dropped 5 bases and J dropped 1 base, with 12 bases sitting between them. Germline assignment: CDR1 DFQATT and CDR2 SNEGSKA (reference sequence). There are 14 residues in the CDR3. Written as DNA, the CDR3 is TGCAGTGCTTCTACAGGGTACAGCAATCAGCCCCAGCATTTT. Translated, it gives CSASTGYSNQPQHF.

This clonotype occurred many times. This chain uses TRBV5-6 with TRBJ1-5; 7 nucleotides match TRBD1. The CDR3 extends over 15 amino acids. V trimming: 4 bases; J trimming: 2 bases; junction bases outside the gene matches: 6. Germline V gene lookup returns CDR1 SGHDT and CDR2 YYEEEE. As DNA, the CDR3 is TGTGCCAGCAGCCGACATACAGGGGGCAATCAGCCCCAGCATTTT. This encodes CASSRHTGGNQPQHF.

This clonotype appeared many times. The rearrangement joins TRBV20-1 to TRBJ2-2, with D maybe TRBD2 (5 bases). The ends were cut back, 0 bases at V and 6 bases at J, with 11 bases in the middle. The germline V gene has CDR1 DFQATT and CDR2 SNEGSKA (reference sequence). The CDR3 loop spans 14 amino acids. The CDR3 reads CSARDPRAAGELFF. DNA of the CDR3: TGCAGTGCTAGAGATCCCCGAGCGGCCGGGGAGCTGTTTTTT.

This clonotype was observed a few times. The rearrangement uses TRBV3-1 and TRBJ2-7; TRBD1 matches 8 bases. V dropped 4 bases and J dropped 2; count of bases not matched to a gene: 7. CDR3 length equals 15 residues. The germline V gene has CDR1 LGHDT and CDR2 YNNKEL (reference sequence). In DNA form, the CDR3 reads TGTGCCAGCAGCCCTTCGACAGGGGCCCCCTACGAGCAGTACTTC. Translating gives CASSPSTGAPYEQYF.

The CDR3 spells CSASRTSGSPYEQYF. The CDR3 DNA reads as TGCAGTGCTTCCCGGACTAGCGGGAGCCCCTACGAGCAGTACTTC. The genes are TRBV20-1 and TRBJ2-7, with TRBD2 matching 13 bases. CDR1 is DFQATT, CDR2 SNEGSKA, per germline (reference sequence). Trimming removed 5 bases from V and 2 bases from J; junction bases left unmatched: 6. The CDR3 loop spans 15 amino acids.

This clonotype was observed many times. The chain has TRBV20-1 and TRBJ1-1; the match to TRBD1 covers 7 bases. CDR3 size: 13 residues. The V gene end was trimmed by 5 bases and the J gene end by 0 bases; junction bases not matched to a gene: 3. Per the germline V gene, CDR1 is DFQATT and CDR2 is SNEGSKA (reference sequence). CDR3 sequence reads: CSAWDSMNTEAFF. As DNA, the CDR3 is TGCAGTGCTTGGGACAGTATGAACACTGAAGCTTTCTTT.